The entry that follows covers one T cell receptor (beta chain) sequence. The antigen is not known. What was sequenced were expressed TCRB transcripts, since all of the isolated RNA had been reverse transcribed. Assay used: immunoSEQ multiplex PCR; TCRdb lists only in-frame clones, some missing. Here the sample spans hundreds of thousands of clones, around 15% being singletons. These data originate in a study of beta chain features in type 1 diabetes. Study conclusions and caveats: The study found moderately but significantly shorter TCRB CDR3s in all four CD4+ subsets of Type 1 diabetes patients. Healthy donors had naive, central memory and Treg TCRB repertoires that appeared less similar than those seen among patients.

CDR3 length equals 17 residues. The germline V and J ends were trimmed by 4 bases and 0 bases, with 13 bases remaining between them. Germline lookup yields CDR1 LNHDA and CDR2 SQIVND (reference sequence). This chain joins TRBV19 and TRBJ2-6; the D call may be TRBD1 or TRBD2 (5 bases each). Sequencing was done on a sample of naive CD4+ T cells from blood. The receptor was isolated from a man younger than 35 with type 1 diabetes. The CDR3 sequence: CASSKGDGLSGANVLTF. CDR3 DNA sequence: TGTGCCAGTAGTAAAGGGGACGGACTCTCTGGGGCCAACGTCCTGACTTTC. Supplemented by reference TRBV19 and TRBJ2-6, the full variable domain reads DGGITQSPKYLFRKEGQNVTLSCEQNLNHDAMYWYRQDPGQGLRLIYYSQIVNDFQKGDIAEGYSVSREKKESFPLTVTSAQKNPTAFYLCASSKGDGLSGANVLTFGAGSRLTVL.